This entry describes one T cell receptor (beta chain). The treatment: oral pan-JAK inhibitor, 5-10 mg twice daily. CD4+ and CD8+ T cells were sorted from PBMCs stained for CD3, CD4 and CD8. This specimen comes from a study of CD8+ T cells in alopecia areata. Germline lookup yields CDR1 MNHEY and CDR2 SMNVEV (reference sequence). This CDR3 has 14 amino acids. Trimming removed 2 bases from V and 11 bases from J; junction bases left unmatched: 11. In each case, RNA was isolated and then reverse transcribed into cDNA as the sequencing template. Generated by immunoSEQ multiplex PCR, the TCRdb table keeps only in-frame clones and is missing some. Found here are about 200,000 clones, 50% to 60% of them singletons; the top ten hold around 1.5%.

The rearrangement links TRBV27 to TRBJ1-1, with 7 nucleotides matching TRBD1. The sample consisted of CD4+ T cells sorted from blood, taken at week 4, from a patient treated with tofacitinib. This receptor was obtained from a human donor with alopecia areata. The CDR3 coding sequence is TGTGCCAGCAGTTTACAGGGGGACTTAACCGGGGCTTTCTTT. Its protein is CASSLQGDLTGAFF.